Sequencing of this T cell receptor (beta chain) was carried out in a study of graft-versus-host responses after intestinal transplantation. About the study: Each of the recipients got a multivisceral, liver-intestinal, or isolated intestinal transplant. Anti-thymocyte globulin served as induction for all recipients, who then took tacrolimus and steroids for around 3 years. Findings and caveats of the study: There were GvH clones found in recipient marrow, and some of them appeared first in ileum or blood.

Remarks on this clone: Its antigen is unknown.

V trimming: 4 bases; J trimming: 4 bases; junction bases outside the gene matches: 14. The CDR3 contains 18 residues. Germline assignment: CDR1 MGHDK and CDR2 SYGVNS. Here immunoSEQ multiplex PCR was the method, and the copy in TCRdb shows in-frame clones only, minus some. There are over 75,000 clones in the sample; approximately 90% occur only once, and over 0.06% lies in the top ten. This material consisted of unstimulated CD8+ T cells sorted from spleen or lymph node cells, taken before transplant. This clonotype was sampled from a human donor who was the organ donor for an intestinal transplant. V is TRBV25-1 and J is TRBJ2-7, with 12 bases matching TRBD2. The CDR3: CASSVTEGPGTSGYEQYF. The CDR3 DNA follows: TGTGCCAGCAGTGTAACGGAGGGGCCCGGGACTAGCGGGTACGAGCAGTACTTC.